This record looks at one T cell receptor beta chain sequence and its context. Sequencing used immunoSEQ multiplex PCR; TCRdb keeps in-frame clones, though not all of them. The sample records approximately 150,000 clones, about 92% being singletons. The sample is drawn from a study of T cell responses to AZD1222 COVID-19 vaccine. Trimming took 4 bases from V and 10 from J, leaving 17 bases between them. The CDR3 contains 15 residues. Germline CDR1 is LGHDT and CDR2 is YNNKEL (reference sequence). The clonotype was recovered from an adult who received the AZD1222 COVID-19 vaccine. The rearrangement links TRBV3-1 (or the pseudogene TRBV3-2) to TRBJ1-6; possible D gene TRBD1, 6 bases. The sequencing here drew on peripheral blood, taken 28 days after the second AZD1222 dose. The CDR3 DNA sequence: TGTGCCAGCAGCCTGGCCTGGGGGGGCACGTCACCCCTCCACTTT. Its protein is CASSLAWGGTSPLHF.